The 5 T cell receptor beta chains below come from one sample, sequenced in a study of shared clonotypes between healthy human individuals. Assay: immunoSEQ multiplex PCR; the TCRdb copy retains only in-frame clones and omits some. The data contain about 680,000 clones, roughly 70% of them singletons. The source material was memory CD4+ T cells sorted from blood. Described subset: CD45RA-negative fraction. These receptors all come from a woman aged 25 to 45 in good health.

The gene calls are TRBV28 and TRBJ2-7; 9 bases align to TRBD1. Germline CDR1 and CDR2: MDHEN and SYDVKM. The V gene end was trimmed by 2 bases and the J gene end by 6 bases; junction bases not matched to a gene: 11. The CDR3 length is 16 residues. The CDR3 protein is CASSLGTGFRLGEQYF. CDR3 nucleotide sequence: TGTGCCAGCAGTTTAGGGACAGGGTTTAGGCTTGGCGAGCAGTACTTC.

DNA for the CDR3: TGTGCCAGCAGCCAACAGGGAAGCGACACCGGGGAGCTGTTTTTT. Residues: CASSQQGSDTGELFF. This chain uses TRBV11-3 with TRBJ2-2, with D possibly being TRBD1 (6 bases). The V end was cut by 5 bases, the J end by 3 bases, with 13 bases between. The CDR3 length is 15 residues. Germline V CDR1 and CDR2: SGHNT, YENEEA.

This clone has at least ten counts. Other nucleotide sequences in the sample specify the same CDR3. The chain employs TRBV5-1 and TRBJ2-1; D is unresolved. The CDR3 consists of 15 residues. Germline loops: CDR1 SGHRS, CDR2 YFSETQ. Trimming took off 0 bases at V and 0 bases at J, with 7 bases between the two ends. In DNA form, the CDR3 reads TGCGCCAGCAGCTTGGACACGAGCTCCTACAATGAGCAGTTCTTC. It encodes CASSLDTSSYNEQFF. The full variable domain, rest sourced from reference TRBV5-1 and TRBJ2-1, is KAGVTQTPRYLIKTRGQQVTLSCSPISGHRSVSWYQQTPGQGLQFLFEYFSETQRNKGNFPGRFSGRQFSNSRSEMNVSTLELGDSALYLCASSLDTSSYNEQFFGPGTRLTVL.

The chain joins TRBV7-2 to TRBJ1-1; D gene ambiguous. The germline V gene has CDR1 SGHTA and CDR2 FQGNSA. The CDR3 runs to 13 residues. The V gene lost 4 bases and the J gene lost 8 bases, with 14 bases spanning the gap. CDR3 DNA: TGTGCCAGCAGCTCAATCCCCCATAGAGAAGCTTTCTTT. This encodes CASSSIPHREAFF.

This clone was counted only a few times. The V call is TRBV4-1, the J call TRBJ1-1; perhaps TRBD1 as D (6 bases). Germline assignment: CDR1 MGHRA and CDR2 YSYEKL. This CDR3 is built from 13 residues. Trimming cost V 3 bases and J 6 bases, with 11 bases left between them. This CDR3 is CASSQSQGPEAFF. The CDR3 DNA reads TGCGCCAGCAGCCAGTCACAGGGTCCTGAAGCTTTCTTT.